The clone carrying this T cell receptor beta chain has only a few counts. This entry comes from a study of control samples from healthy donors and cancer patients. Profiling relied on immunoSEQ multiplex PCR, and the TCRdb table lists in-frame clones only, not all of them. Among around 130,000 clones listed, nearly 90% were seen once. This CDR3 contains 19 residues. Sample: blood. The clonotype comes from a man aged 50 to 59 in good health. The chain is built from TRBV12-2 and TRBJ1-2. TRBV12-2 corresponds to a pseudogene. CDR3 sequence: CASRIAGPRAGDSSYGYTF. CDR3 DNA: TGTGCAAGTCGCATCGCGGGGCCTCGGGCGGGAGACAGCTCCTATGGCTACACCTTC.